This T cell receptor (beta chain) appears in the sequencing data of a study of shared clonotypes between healthy human individuals (dated by TCRdb to about 2020). Background for the entire study: A few men and two women, aged 18 to 49 years, made up the cohort. For each donor, CD4 naive and CD4 memory were each given three plates, CD8 naive was given two plates, and CD8 memory was given one plate. Per donor, leukapheresis produced somewhere between about 0.85 and 8.9 billion PBMCs. To estimate repertoire size and how much clonotype sharing occurs between individuals, the study deeply sequenced the blood TCR repertoires of about 5 healthy adults. To increase sequencing depth and limit assay-specific biases, TCR repertoire library preparation and sequencing were carried out by different laboratories using diverse techniques.

Overall results and qualifications from the work: Incomplete sequencing was indicated by rarefaction of sorted-subset datasets, despite the large sequencing depth. Because the study included only a small number of donors, the genetic and exposure-history diversity represented was limited. Naive subsets generally had larger estimated clonotype richness than memory subsets did. Sharing across several donors was observed for around 5% of naive CD4, 3% to 4% of naive CD8, over 2% of memory CD4, and around 0.4% of memory CD8 clonotypes. Higher generation probabilities were observed for clonotypes shared by all four sorted-subset donors than for non-shared clonotypes. Sampling was limited to blood, and TCR repertoires in tissue likely differ from TCR repertoires in blood. Pairwise subsampling led to the expectation that sequencing depth would affect the degree of clonotype sharing among donors.

The donors were healthy, HIV-negative adults who had no recently reported acute infections or vaccinations. Only Caucasian adults living in Nashville, Tennessee, USA were represented among the donors. Magnetic negative selection was used to enrich CD4+ T cells, after which naive cells were positively selected on CD45RA and the negative fraction became the memory subset. After blood collection by leukapheresis, PBMCs were isolated using Ficoll-Histopaque density gradient centrifugation and then cryopreserved in the vapor phase of liquid nitrogen. Analytical flow cytometry was used to check the purity and quantity of each magnetically sorted T cell population. Each sorted fraction had its genomic DNA isolated and then quantified by UV absorbance on a Nanodrop 2000c. V and J are trimmed by 8 bases and 1 base, and the gene matches miss 10 bases of the junction. From the cysteine up to the phenylalanine, the CDR3 has a length of 15 residues. Just CDR3 DNA is preserved here, 45 bases in frame from base 1. CDR1 MNHEY and CDR2 SMNVEV were looked up in the germline V gene (reference sequence).

A note on this clone: Its antigen target is currently unknown. No much larger clone exists at a distance of one base, and base qualities are not known.

Using the deep immunoSEQ assay, TCR CDR3 regions were amplified from genomic DNA by multiplex PCR. Extracted genomic DNA from each cell subset was distributed evenly across all wells of several immunoSEQ 96-well plates, and each plate was treated as a replicate. For sorted subsets, about 220 ng of genomic DNA, equivalent to roughly 30,000 T cell genomes, went into each replicate PCR. The purified libraries were quantified using a Qubit 3.0 fluorometer, sized with a Bioanalyzer 2100, and then quantified again using the KAPA Library Quantification kit. A separate single-read 150-cycle Illumina NextSeq 550 flow cell was used to sequence each immunoSEQ 96-well plate. The paper's data handling went like this. Because the immunoSEQ output included only junctional sequences and no quality scores, the filtering could not be the same as the filtering used for full-length reads. To assign V/J genes and CDR3, sequences were annotated using PyIR, a Python wrapper for IgBLAST v1.9, with IMGT germline references. Any read was removed if the V/J assignment was weak (E-value above 1e-6), the CDR3 was missing, or the read contained stop codons, out-of-frame junctions, or ambiguous translated residues. V3J clonotypes were defined by identical inferred V gene, J gene, and CDR3 amino acid sequence. Percentage overlap between repertoires was computed as shared unique clonotypes divided by the size of the smaller repertoire. Repertoire richness was assessed with RTK rarefaction, the Chao1 estimator, and Recon v2.1 estimates of unobserved clonotypes. Generation probabilities for all TCRbeta clonotypes obtained by the gDNA method from several donors were computed using OLGA. Drawn from immuneACCESS, this table holds only the in-frame rearrangements with V and J called that TCRdb kept. Clones are partly lost; checked studies trace under half to an unresolved V gene and leave the rest unexplained. V and J calls and clone size follow that table, whereas D and trimming were derived from the DNA. Within this sample are 2.3 million or so clones, with approximately 93% of them counted one time only. Of the sample, 0.35% to 0.45% is held by the ten largest clones.

This receptor was obtained from a man between 18 and 29 years old in good health. Some clones in this sample may be carry-over from other donors' samples. The sample comprised naive CD4+ T cells from PBMCs. The intended sense of this specimen's cell subset or site label: CD45RA+ positively selected. This chain joins TRBV27 to TRBJ1-2, with 7 central nucleotides matching TRBD1. The DNA sequence reads TGTGCCAGCCGATCCGGGACAGCGCTTAACTATGGCTACACCTTC. Translated, this gives CASRSGTALNYGYTF.